The rows below give T cell receptor beta chains drawn from one sample of a study of shared clonotypes between healthy human individuals. Using immunoSEQ multiplex PCR, the repertoire was profiled, and TCRdb retains in-frame clones only, with some absent. The sample holds about 1.5 million clones, about 98% seen once. Sequenced input: naive CD4+ T cells sorted from blood. These receptors originate from a young man in good health. CDR3s include the opening cysteine and the closing phenylalanine or tryptophan. Fields, in order: V gene, D gene, CDR3 length, clone size, J gene, CDR3 DNA, CDR3 protein. A D gene is named only where the DNA matches it firmly. The size of a clone is reported for some rows only, either as once, few or many, or as a class for expanded clones.

TRBV5-1	TRBD1	13	once	TRBJ2-3	TGCGCCAGCAGCAGTGGACAGGGCGGTACGCAGTATTTT	CASSSGQGGTQYF
TRBV20-1	TRBD2	11	NA	TRBJ2-7	TGCAGTGCTACAATAGCGGGAGAGCAGTACTTC	CSATIAGEQYF
TRBV6-6	TRBD2	16	NA	TRBJ2-7	TGTGCCAGCAGTTACCAGACTAGCGGGAGATCATACGAGCAGTACTTC	CASSYQTSGRSYEQYF
TRBV5-4	TRBD1	13	NA	TRBJ1-2	TGTGCCAGCAGCTCGGAGGACAGGGTGGGCTACACCTTC	CASSSEDRVGYTF
TRBV7-3	NA	16	NA	TRBJ2-1	TGTGCCAGCAGCTCAAAAGGGGGTGGCCCGTCCAATGAGCAGTTCTTC	CASSSKGGGPSNEQFF
TRBV18	NA	16	NA	TRBJ2-1	TGTGCCAGCTCACCACTGGGCGGAAGCTCCTACAATGAGCAGTTCTTC	CASSPLGGSSYNEQFF
TRBV5-1	TRBD2	16	NA	TRBJ2-2	TGCGCCAGCAGCTTGGGTGGGAGGGCCAACACCGGGGAGCTGTTTTTT	CASSLGGRANTGELFF
TRBV10-3	TRBD2	16	NA	TRBJ2-1	TGTGCCATCAGTGAGTGGGGACTAGCGGGAGTAAATGAGCAGTTCTTC	CAISEWGLAGVNEQFF
TRBV4-1	TRBD2	18	NA	TRBJ2-4	TGCGCCAGCAGCCAAGGGGGGACTAGCGGGGTCGCCAAAAACATTCAGTACTTC	CASSQGGTSGVAKNIQYF
TRBV9	NA	16	NA	TRBJ2-7	TGTGCCAGCAGCGGAGGGCAGGGTCAAACTCTGAACGAGCAGTACTTC	CASSGGQGQTLNEQYF
TRBV18	TRBD1	16	NA	TRBJ2-1	TGTGCCAGCTCAGCACCGGCGGACAGGGTGAACAATGAGCAGTTCTTC	CASSAPADRVNNEQFF